The 30 T cell receptor beta chains in this list originate from one sample, sequenced in a study of shared clonotypes between healthy human individuals. The data were produced by immunoSEQ multiplex PCR, yet TCRdb's version contains in-frame clones alone and is incomplete. The table records millions of clones, over 85% of them present only once. Naive CD8 populations comprised CD45RO-negative cells positively selected for CCR7, excluding terminally differentiated effector memory CD45RA+ cells. Sequencing input: naive CD8+ T cells sorted from blood. These receptors were collected from a man aged 18 to 35 in good health.

The chain couples TRBV5-6 to TRBJ2-7; D tentatively reads TRBD1 or TRBD2 (5 bases each). CDR3 length: 14 amino acids. In germline, CDR1 is SGHDT, CDR2 YYEEEE. The germline V and J ends were trimmed by 4 bases and 2 bases, with 13 bases remaining between them. The CDR3 DNA is TGTGCCAGCAGCGTACGGGACGCTGCCTACGAGCAGTACTTC. It specifies CASSVRDAAYEQYF.

The chain is built from TRBV10-1 and TRBJ1-5; TRBD1 might be the D (6 bases). This CDR3 comprises 15 residues. Germline-derived CDR1 and CDR2 are WNHNN and SYGVQD (reference sequence). Trimming removed 2 bases from V and 6 bases from J, with 14 bases in between. The CDR3 loop reads CASSERGKGTQPQHF. The CDR3 nucleotides read TGCGCCAGCAGTGAGAGGGGGAAAGGAACTCAGCCCCAGCATTTT.

This clone has only one observation. The chain carries TRBV6-6 and TRBJ2-1; 14 nucleotides line up with TRBD2. Germline trimming cut 2 bases from V and 6 bases from J; bases unmatched to any gene: 0. This CDR3 is 15 amino acids long. Germline V gene sequence: CDR1 MNHNY, CDR2 SVGAGI (reference sequence). The CDR3 loop is CASSYGLAGGNEQFF. CDR3 sequence (DNA): TGTGCCAGCAGTTACGGACTAGCGGGGGGCAATGAGCAGTTCTTC.

The chain is built from TRBV29-1 and TRBJ2-3; D might be TRBD1 (5 bases). The germline gives CDR1 SQVTM, CDR2 ANQGSEA. Trimming left V 2 bases short and J 2 bases short, with 11 bases between. CDR3 length: 14 amino acids. For the CDR3, the DNA is TGCAGCGTTGAAAAAGGGGATCTCACAGATACGCAGTATTTT. As protein: CSVEKGDLTDTQYF.

The chain combines TRBV7-9 with TRBJ2-5; D not resolved. Germline CDR1 and CDR2: SEHNR and FQNEAQ (reference sequence). V was trimmed by 5 bases and J by 7 bases, leaving 20 bases between them. The CDR3 is 15 amino acids. This CDR3 is CASSGAGPEVGTQYF. The CDR3 DNA reads TGTGCCAGCAGCGGCGCCGGGCCTGAAGTTGGGACCCAGTACTTC. Variable domain in full (rest from reference TRBV7-9 and TRBJ2-5): DTGVSQNPRHKITKRGQNVTFRCDPISEHNRLYWYRQTLGQGPEFLTYFQNEAQLEKSRLLSDRFSAERPKGSFSTLEIQRTEQGDSAMYLCASSGAGPEVGTQYFGPGTRLLVL.

This chain links TRBV10-3 with TRBJ2-3; 9 nucleotides align to TRBD2. Germline loops: CDR1 ENHRY, CDR2 SYGVKD. J was trimmed by 0 bases and V by 6 bases; bases with no gene match: 13. This CDR3 has 18 residues. DNA for the CDR3: TGTGCCATCAGCACAGAACCGGCGGGGGGGCTGAGCACAGATACGCAGTATTTT. The encoded protein is CAISTEPAGGLSTDTQYF.

The V gene is TRBV15, the J gene TRBJ1-5; 7 bases align to TRBD1. The CDR3 has 13 residues. Trimming took 4 bases from V and 4 from J; bases not matched to a gene: 1. The V gene's germline CDR1 is LNHNV and CDR2 YYDKDF (reference sequence). CDR3 region: CATSTQGNQPQHF. The DNA for the CDR3 is TGTGCCACCAGCACACAGGGGAATCAGCCCCAGCATTTT.

This chain uses TRBV7-8 with TRBJ1-4; D unclear. Per the germline V gene, CDR1 is SGHVS and CDR2 is FQNEAQ. V dropped 1 base and J dropped 0 bases, with 9 bases sitting between them. The CDR3 is 16 residues long. CDR3 loop: CASSLEGYATNEKLFF. In DNA, the CDR3 is TGTGCCAGCAGCTTAGAGGGCTATGCAACTAATGAAAAACTGTTTTTT.

The CDR3, as DNA: TGTGCCAGCAGTCCGGGACAGGGGATCGGAACTGGAAACACCATATATTTT. Protein: CASSPGQGIGTGNTIYF. The V call is TRBV27, the J call TRBJ1-3, with 10 bases that match TRBD1. CDR1 is MNHEY and CDR2 is SMNVEV in the germline V gene (reference sequence). The junction had 9 bases not matched to a gene; V was cut back by 5 bases and J by 2 bases. This CDR3 region has 17 residues.

The chain uses TRBV5-1 and TRBJ1-1; TRBD1 matches at 7 bases. The CDR3 has 16 residues. Germline V gives CDR1 SGHRS, CDR2 YFSETQ. J lost 0 bases, V lost 0 bases, and 5 bases had no gene match. Written as DNA, the CDR3 is TGCGCCAGCAGCTTGGAAGGGACAGATATGAACACTGAAGCTTTCTTT. Amino acid sequence: CASSLEGTDMNTEAFF.

This rearrangement joins TRBV5-4 to TRBJ2-2; perhaps TRBD2 as D (5 bases). V lost 4 bases, J lost 0 bases, and 13 bases lay in between. Germline CDR1 and CDR2: SGHNT and YYREEE (reference sequence). The CDR3 runs 16 residues. The CDR3 loop is CASSTPELANTGELFF. The DNA for the CDR3 is TGTGCCAGCAGCACGCCGGAACTAGCGAACACCGGGGAGCTGTTTTTT. The variable domain in full, with the rest retrieved from reference TRBV5-4 and TRBJ2-2, is ETGVTQSPTHLIKTRGQQVTLRCSSQSGHNTVSWYQQALGQGPQFIFQYYREEENGRGNFPPRFSGLQFPNYSSELNVNALELDDSALYLCASSTPELANTGELFFGEGSRLTVL.

The V call is TRBV5-6, the J call TRBJ2-7; D is undetermined. Germline CDR1 and CDR2: SGHDT and YYEEEE. V was cut by 4 bases and J by 3 bases, with 8 bases left in between. This CDR3 is 12 amino acids long. CDR3 DNA sequence: TGTGCCAGCAGCCGATGGGGCTACGAGCAGTACTTC. Its protein product is CASSRWGYEQYF.

With respect to this clone: Other DNA sequences of this sample code for an identical CDR3. The chain couples TRBV29-1 to TRBJ1-1; the D gene is possibly TRBD1 (5 bases). V was shortened by 2 bases and J by 7 bases, with 8 bases between the two germline ends. CDR1 is SQVTM, CDR2 ANQGSEA, per germline. The CDR3 is made up of 11 amino acids. CDR3 bases: TGCAGCGTTGAAAGGGGCTTTGAAGCTTTCTTT. This sequence encodes CSVERGFEAFF.

This clone was recorded once. The chain uses TRBV5-4 and TRBJ2-7; D is ambiguous. This CDR3 has 12 amino acids. V shed 2 bases and J shed 7 bases, with 10 bases lying between them. Germline V gene sequence: CDR1 SGHNT, CDR2 YYREEE (reference sequence). DNA for the CDR3: TGTGCCAGCAGCTTCGAGGTAAGGGAGCAGTACTTC. It encodes CASSFEVREQYF.

The rearrangement joins TRBV4-1 to TRBJ2-1, with TRBD2 identical over 9 bases. V lost 3 bases, J lost 1 base, and 4 bases stayed unmatched. The CDR3 runs to 16 residues. The germline V gene encodes CDR1 MGHRA and CDR2 YSYEKL. The CDR3 spells CASSHPSGTSYNEQFF. The CDR3, as DNA: TGCGCCAGCAGCCACCCTAGCGGGACGTCCTACAATGAGCAGTTCTTC.

V is TRBV27 and J is TRBJ2-7; no clear D. Germline V gene data show CDR1 as MNHEY and CDR2 as SMNVEV (reference sequence). Trimming removed 0 bases at V and 2 bases at J, with 11 bases between. The CDR3 contains 15 residues. The CDR3 DNA is TGTGCCAGCAGTTTATCGCCAGCGACTGCCTACGAGCAGTACTTC. Protein: CASSLSPATAYEQYF.

The CDR3 DNA is TGTGCCAGCAGCTTGGCTTTAGGGGGCGGGAACGAGCAGTACTTC. Protein sequence: CASSLALGGGNEQYF. The gene calls are TRBV5-6 and TRBJ2-7, with D maybe TRBD1 (7 bases). Germline CDR1 is SGHDT and CDR2 is YYEEEE. This CDR3 spans 15 amino acids. V was shortened by 0 bases and J by 5 bases, with 15 bases between the two germline ends.

V usage is TRBV4-3 and J usage is TRBJ2-1, with 7 positions matching TRBD2. The CDR3 length is 18 residues. The V and J ends lost 0 bases and 0 bases, in that order; junction bases with no gene match: 8. CDR1 and CDR2 from the germline V gene are LGHNA and YSLEER. As DNA, the CDR3 is TGCGCCAGCAGCCAAGAGGGACTACCGATCAGCTCCTACAATGAGCAGTTCTTC. It specifies CASSQEGLPISSYNEQFF.

The J gene is TRBJ1-4, the V gene TRBV4-1; TRBD1 matches at 9 bases. The V segment lost 4 bases and the J segment 5 bases; nucleotides outside the gene matches: 5. Germline CDR1 MGHRA, CDR2 YSYEKL. The CDR3 contains 15 residues. Here the CDR3 reads CASSPSGTGNEKLFF. The CDR3 DNA sequence: TGCGCCAGCAGCCCCAGCGGGACAGGGAATGAAAAACTGTTTTTT.

On this clone: Different DNA sequences within this sample yield the same CDR3. The genes are TRBV5-4 and TRBJ2-2, with unresolved D. The CDR3 is made up of 13 amino acids. V was pared by 2 bases and J by 0 bases, with 2 bases between. Per the germline V gene, CDR1 is SGHNT and CDR2 is YYREEE (reference sequence). The CDR3 coding sequence is TGTGCCAGCAGCTTAACGAACACCGGGGAGCTGTTTTTT. Translated: CASSLTNTGELFF.

The CDR3 sequence: CATSTPPGLAYTGELFF. CDR3 nucleotides: TGTGCCACCTCAACTCCCCCGGGACTAGCCTACACCGGGGAGCTGTTTTTT. The gene calls are TRBV28 and TRBJ2-2, with 9 nucleotides matching TRBD2. V lost 10 bases, J lost 3 bases, and 15 bases stayed unmatched. Germline V gene lookup returns CDR1 MDHEN and CDR2 SYDVKM. CDR3 size: 17 residues.

The chain has TRBV27 and TRBJ2-2; 8 nucleotides align to TRBD1. The V gene end was trimmed by 3 bases and the J gene end by 7 bases; junction bases not matched to a gene: 13. CDR3 length: 17 residues. CDR1 and CDR2 (germline): MNHEY, SMNVEV (reference sequence). Written as DNA, the CDR3 is TGTGCCAGCAGTTTTGTCCAAAGCAGGGGGCAAAGCGGGGAGCTGTTTTTT. Its protein product is CASSFVQSRGQSGELFF.

The chain joins TRBV4-1 to TRBJ2-7; tentative D call: TRBD2 (5 bases). CDR3 size: 14 residues. Trimming shortened V by 2 bases and J by 2 bases, and 10 bases separated the two germline ends. Germline loops: CDR1 MGHRA, CDR2 YSYEKL. CDR3 nucleotide sequence: TGCGCCAGCAGCCAACTCCACGGGGCCTACGAGCAGTACTTC. Its protein is CASSQLHGAYEQYF.

The chain has TRBV7-9 and TRBJ2-1, with TRBD2 matching 12 bases. Looked up from germline, CDR1 is SEHNR and CDR2 is FQNEAQ (reference sequence). CDR3 length: 17 residues. The junction had 5 bases not matched to a gene; V was cut back by 1 base and J by 4 bases. DNA of the CDR3: TGTGCCAGCAGCTTAGAAGGACTAGCGGGGATATACAATGAGCAGTTCTTC. Amino acid sequence: CASSLEGLAGIYNEQFF.

V gene TRBV10-1 combines with J gene TRBJ2-7, with D possibly matching TRBD1 (5 bases). CDR1 WNHNN and CDR2 SYGVQD come from the germline V gene (reference sequence). The CDR3 consists of 13 residues. V shed 5 bases and J shed 5 bases, with 13 bases lying between them. CDR3 coding DNA: TGCGCCAGCAGTAAGGACATGGCCCACGAGCAGTACTTC. Translating it yields CASSKDMAHEQYF.

The V and J genes are TRBV6-5 and TRBJ2-7; D is perhaps TRBD2 (5 bases). The CDR3 is 15 residues long. The V and J ends lost 2 bases and 0 bases respectively, with 11 bases between them. Germline-derived CDR1 and CDR2 are MNHEY and SVGAGI. Here the CDR3 DNA reads TGTGCCAGCAGTTACCCGAGGGCGGGCTCCTACGAGCAGTACTTC. Protein sequence: CASSYPRAGSYEQYF.

The chain recombines TRBV11-2 with TRBJ2-5, with 8 bases aligning to TRBD2. Germline V gives CDR1 SGHAT, CDR2 FQNNGV. CDR3 length: 15 residues. Trimming cost V 2 bases and J 2 bases; bases outside gene matches: 4. The CDR3 nucleotides are TGTGCCAGCAGCTTACGGGGGGGCCTTCAAGAGACCCAGTACTTC. Translation: CASSLRGGLQETQYF.

The CDR3 DNA reads TGCGCCAGCAGCTTGTGGGGATCGGACGGCTACACCTTC. Protein sequence: CASSLWGSDGYTF. The rearrangement joins TRBV5-1 to TRBJ1-2; no clear D. V lost 1 base to trimming and J lost 8 bases, with 12 bases between them. Germline V CDR1 and CDR2: SGHRS, YFSETQ. This CDR3 has 13 amino acids.

The chain couples TRBV7-9 to TRBJ2-3; 13 bases are a match to TRBD2. The V gene end was trimmed by 9 bases and the J gene end by 6 bases; junction bases not matched to a gene: 12. The V gene's germline CDR1 is SEHNR and CDR2 FQNEAQ (reference sequence). The CDR3 covers 16 residues. The CDR3 coding sequence is TGTGCCAGTAAACACCGACTAGCGGGGGGCCCCGATACGCAGTATTTT. This sequence encodes CASKHRLAGGPDTQYF.

This chain connects TRBV7-9 to TRBJ1-4; a possible D gene is TRBD1 (5 bases). The CDR3 runs to 16 residues. Deletions cut 4 bases from V and 8 bases from J, with 20 bases between. The V gene's germline CDR1 is SEHNR and CDR2 FQNEAQ (reference sequence). CDR3 DNA: TGTGCCAGCAGCTCACTCCGGGACGTCAGCGGGGAAAAACTGTTTTTT. It specifies CASSSLRDVSGEKLFF.